A single sample gave rise to the 3 T cell receptor beta chains below, sequenced in a study of regulatory T cells in long-lasting Graves disease. Indicated time point: newly diagnosed GD, antithyroid drugs for less than 3 months. Preparation of the TCR library used RNA extracted from PBMCs. Arm-PCR of CDR3 regions and iRepertoire HTBI primers were the basis on which TCR beta libraries were built. TCRdb redid the calling of the multiplex PCR reads with MiXCR, one entry per CDR3 protein. The table includes 200,000 to 250,000 distinct CDR3 sequences, around 20% detected once. Sequenced material: peripheral blood mononuclear cells (PBMCs), taken at new diagnosis, from a patient treated with antithyroid drugs. The origin of the receptors is a female donor with Graves disease.

Worth noting for this clonotype: A much more abundant neighbour one base away suggests this may be a read error. This chain uses TRBV20-1 with TRBJ2-3, with D possibly matching TRBD2 (6 bases). The CDR3 totals 15 residues. Germline CDR1 is DFQATT and CDR2 is SNEGSKA (reference sequence). Deletions cut 5 bases from V and 8 bases from J, with 23 bases between. CDR3 protein: CSASSAGLEGGTQYF. For the CDR3, the DNA is TGCAGTGCTTCCTCGGCGGGGTTGGAGGGAGGTACGCAGTATTTT.

This clonotype was seen ten or more times. The chain employs TRBV6-2 or TRBV6-3 and TRBJ2-7; TRBD2 matches 11 bases. Germline V CDR1 and CDR2: MNHEY, SVGEGT. V was clipped by 0 bases and J by 7 bases; unmatched bases: 11. The CDR3 has 17 residues. CDR3 DNA: TGTGCCAGCAGTTACTCAACTAGCGGGGGCCCGTCGGGGGAGCAGTACTTC. It specifies CASSYSTSGGPSGEQYF.

This clonotype was picked up many times. The chain uses TRBV7-2 and TRBJ2-5; D remains ambiguous. Germline assignment: CDR1 SGHTA and CDR2 FQGNSA. V was cut by 3 bases and J by 3 bases, with 8 bases left in between. The CDR3 runs 13 residues. For the CDR3, the DNA is TGTGCCAGCAGCTTCGTCCTGGAAGAGACCCAGTACTTC. It codes for CASSFVLEETQYF. The complete variable domain, with remaining parts taken from reference TRBV7-2 and TRBJ2-5, reads GAGVSQSPSNKVTEKGKDVELRCDPISGHTALYWYRQSLGQGLEFLIYFQGNSAPDKSGLPSDRFSAERTGGSVSTLTIQRTQQEDSAVYLCASSFVLEETQYFGPGTRLLVL.